The 25 T cell receptor beta chains in this list originate from one sample, sequenced in a study of cytomegalovirus exposure and HLA in healthy donors. Amplification used 60 Vbeta primers and 13 Jbeta primers. Method: immunoSEQ multiplex PCR; TCRdb's copy keeps in-frame clones and lacks some. The repertoire has roughly 170,000 clones, roughly four fifths of them found once; the top ten carry more than 2.5%. Material for sequencing was PBMCs. Source of these receptors: a female donor in good health and CMV-seronegative.

V usage is TRBV4-2 and J usage is TRBJ1-3; D is undetermined. Germline CDR1 and CDR2: LGHNA and YNFKEQ. This CDR3 spans 16 amino acids. Trimming took 0 bases from V and 0 from J, leaving 9 bases between them. This CDR3 reads CASSQDTRNSGNTIYF. CDR3 DNA sequence: TGTGCCAGCAGCCAAGATACACGAAACTCTGGAAACACCATATATTTT.

This sequence joins TRBV27 and TRBJ2-5; TRBD2 is a possible D gene (5 bases). With 8 bases removed from V and 9 bases from J, the gap between germline ends came to 19 bases. This CDR3 has 13 residues. Germline V CDR1 and CDR2: MNHEY, SMNVEV (reference sequence). The chain's CDR3 is CASGVGGSEAQYF. As DNA, the CDR3 is TGTGCCAGCGGGGTTGGCGGGTCGGAGGCCCAGTACTTC.

This clone showed up just once. The chain combines TRBV9 with TRBJ2-1, with D perhaps TRBD1 (5 bases). V was clipped by 3 bases and J by 0 bases, with 13 bases between them. Germline lookup yields CDR1 SGDLS and CDR2 YYNGEE. This CDR3 contains 16 residues. In nucleotides, the CDR3 is TGTGCCAGCAGCGCCGGAGACAGCCTCTCCTACAATGAGCAGTTCTTC. It is translated as CASSAGDSLSYNEQFF.

This clone appeared a few times. The chain is built from TRBV6-1 and TRBJ2-7; 9 bases are shared with TRBD2. Unmatched junction bases numbered 1, after V lost 1 base and J lost 0 bases. The CDR3 sequence is 15 residues long. Germline-derived CDR1 and CDR2 are MNHNS and SASEGT. CDR3 sequence (DNA): TGTGCCAGCAGTGAAGAGCGGGGGGCCTCCTACGAGCAGTACTTC. Translating it yields CASSEERGASYEQYF.

V is TRBV12-5 and J is TRBJ2-5, with 7 bases identical to TRBD2. The DNA matches TRBJ2-7 better at its end, which makes the J call doubtful. Germline assignment: CDR1 LGHNT and CDR2 FRNRAP. This CDR3 is 16 amino acids long. The CDR3 reads CASGLLSPGGSYEQYF. CDR3 nucleotides: TGTGCTAGTGGTTTGCTCTCACCGGGGGGCTCCTACGAGCAGTACTTC.

The V call is TRBV27, the J call TRBJ2-1; 14 nucleotides agree with TRBD2. The junction had 7 bases not matched to a gene; V was cut back by 6 bases and J by 9 bases. The CDR3 loop spans 15 amino acids. The germline CDR1 and CDR2 sequences are MNHEY and SMNVEV (reference sequence). The CDR3: CASRGGTSGSGEQFF. The CDR3 DNA reads as TGTGCCAGCAGGGGAGGGACTAGCGGGAGCGGTGAGCAGTTCTTC.

This chain links TRBV28 with TRBJ1-2; maybe TRBD1 (5 bases). V was trimmed by 4 bases and J by 4 bases, leaving 19 bases between them. This CDR3 contains 16 residues. The germline CDR1 and CDR2 sequences are MDHEN and SYDVKM. The CDR3 nucleotides read TGTGCCAGCAGTTCCAGCCCAATCGACAGACTCTATGGCTACACCTTC. As protein: CASSSSPIDRLYGYTF.

This chain joins TRBV4-3 and TRBJ2-7; 8 nucleotides match TRBD2. The CDR3 has 17 amino acids. Germline CDR1 and CDR2: LGHNA and YSLEER. J lost 0 bases, V lost 3 bases, and 10 bases had no gene match. Here the CDR3 DNA reads TGCGCCAGCAGCCAGGTTAGCGGGGAGGTCCGCTCCTACGAGCAGTACTTC. This translates into CASSQVSGEVRSYEQYF.

V and J are TRBV11-2 and TRBJ1-5; no definite D call. Per the germline V gene, CDR1 is SGHAT and CDR2 is FQNNGV. V shed 8 bases and J shed 3 bases, with 20 bases lying between them. The CDR3 runs 16 residues. The CDR3 sequence is CASLEGPLGINQPQHF. The CDR3 DNA reads as TGTGCCAGCTTGGAGGGCCCCCTAGGAATCAATCAGCCCCAGCATTTT.

This rearrangement joins TRBV5-1 to TRBJ2-7; D not resolved. V was pared by 4 bases and J by 4 bases, with 18 bases between. The CDR3 runs to 15 residues. Germline assignment: CDR1 SGHRS and CDR2 YFSETQ. The CDR3 region is CASSPSQRMVYEQYF. Written as DNA, the CDR3 is TGCGCCAGCAGCCCCTCACAACGAATGGTTTACGAGCAGTACTTC.

The CDR3 is CASSKEVTRRGTQYF. The CDR3 DNA reads TGTGCCAGCAGCAAGGAGGTGACTAGGCGGGGGACCCAGTACTTC. The V gene is TRBV6-5, the J gene TRBJ2-5; D is possibly TRBD2 (6 bases). V was trimmed by 6 bases and J by 7 bases, leaving 21 bases between them. Germline CDR1 and CDR2: MNHEY and SVGAGI. This CDR3 contains 15 residues.

CDR3 DNA sequence: TGCAGCGGGGCCCCGGGACTCCAAGAGACCCAGTACTTC. Translation gives CSGAPGLQETQYF. This chain uses TRBV29-1 with TRBJ2-5; the D gene is possibly TRBD2 (6 bases). Germline V gene lookup returns CDR1 SQVTM and CDR2 ANQGSEA. The CDR3 spans 13 residues. V dropped 7 bases and J dropped 1 base, with 13 bases sitting between them.

The chain carries TRBV6-4 and TRBJ2-1; a weak D match, TRBD2 (6 bases). V was clipped by 0 bases and J by 8 bases, with 11 bases between them. The CDR3 has 14 amino acids. CDR1 MRHNA and CDR2 SNTAGT come from the germline V gene. The CDR3: CASSDSGGPDEQFF. The CDR3 DNA is TGTGCCAGCAGTGACTCGGGGGGTCCTGATGAGCAGTTCTTC.

This chain joins TRBV4-2 and TRBJ2-1; D ambiguous. This CDR3 has 14 amino acids. Germline CDR1 and CDR2: LGHNA and YNFKEQ. V lost 1 base to trimming and J lost 5 bases, with 9 bases between them. The CDR3 DNA is TGTGCCAGCAGCCAAGTTGCTGGCAACAATGAGCAGTTCTTC. Amino acid sequence: CASSQVAGNNEQFF.

V and J are TRBV6-5 and TRBJ1-1; D not resolved. Trimming removed 10 bases at V and 0 bases at J, with 9 bases between. Germline V gene lookup returns CDR1 MNHEY and CDR2 SVGAGI. This CDR3 region has 12 residues. The CDR3 loop is CATQKLNTEAFF. In nucleotides, the CDR3 is TGTGCCACACAGAAATTGAACACTGAAGCTTTCTTT.

The V and J genes are TRBV5-1 and TRBJ2-3; a possible D gene is TRBD2 (6 bases). CDR3 length: 15 amino acids. V shed 1 base and J shed 0 bases, with 9 bases lying between them. CDR1 and CDR2 from the germline V gene are SGHRS and YFSETQ. The chain's CDR3 is CASSLLAASTDTQYF. CDR3 DNA: TGCGCCAGCAGCTTGTTAGCGGCTAGCACAGATACGCAGTATTTT. Variable domain in full (rest from reference TRBV5-1 and TRBJ2-3): KAGVTQTPRYLIKTRGQQVTLSCSPISGHRSVSWYQQTPGQGLQFLFEYFSETQRNKGNFPGRFSGRQFSNSRSEMNVSTLELGDSALYLCASSLLAASTDTQYFGPGTRLTVL.

This clone was found once. V is TRBV10-3 and J is TRBJ2-5, with 8 bases aligning to TRBD2. The CDR3 totals 14 residues. Unmatched junction bases numbered 12, after V lost 10 bases and J lost 5 bases. Germline CDR1 is ENHRY and CDR2 is SYGVKD. CDR3: CASSGGAVRETQYF. CDR3 coding DNA: TGTGCCAGCTCCGGGGGGGCGGTGCGGGAGACCCAGTACTTC.

V is TRBV7-6 and J is TRBJ1-5; TRBD1 might be the D (6 bases). The CDR3 is 17 amino acids. Germline lookup yields CDR1 SGHVS and CDR2 FNYEAQ. V dropped 0 bases and J dropped 7 bases, with 19 bases sitting between them. CDR3 DNA: TGTGCCAGCAGCTTAGCTCCTGGGACCGAGGGGGACCAGCCCCAGCATTTT. Protein product: CASSLAPGTEGDQPQHF.

As for this clone: The junction differs from germline at one of its ends, possibly a read error. The V gene is TRBV7-7, the J gene TRBJ2-7; 12 bases are a match to TRBD2. CDR1 and CDR2 from the germline V gene are SSHAT and FNYEAQ (reference sequence). This CDR3 contains 15 residues. The CDR3 spells CASSAGTSGSYEQYF. The CDR3 bases are TGTGCTAGCAGCGCCGGGACTAGCGGGTCCTACGAGCAGTACTTC.

The chain couples TRBV27 to TRBJ2-2; D unclear. This CDR3 comprises 13 residues. V dropped 2 bases and J dropped 7 bases, with 8 bases sitting between them. Germline V gene lookup returns CDR1 MNHEY and CDR2 SMNVEV (reference sequence). In nucleotides, the CDR3 is TGTGCCAGCAGTTTACGAACGGGCGGGGAGCTGTTTTTT. Its protein product is CASSLRTGGELFF.

The table lists this clone with a count of one. The rearrangement links TRBV5-4 to TRBJ1-5, with no clear D. The CDR3 consists of 16 residues. V lost 0 bases and J lost 0, with 10 bases in between. CDR1 and CDR2 (germline): SGHNT, YYREEE (reference sequence). The CDR3 loop reads CASSLEVRVSNQPQHF. The CDR3, as DNA: TGTGCCAGCAGCTTGGAGGTGCGGGTTAGCAATCAGCCCCAGCATTTT.

This chain joins TRBV28 and TRBJ2-7; the match to TRBD2 covers 13 bases. Germline V gene lookup returns CDR1 MDHEN and CDR2 SYDVKM. V shed 4 bases and J 3 bases; nucleotides not matched to a gene: 3. This CDR3 has 15 residues. CDR3 protein: CASSSRTSGSYEQYF. The CDR3 nucleotides read TGTGCCAGCAGTTCCCGGACTAGCGGGAGCTACGAGCAGTACTTC.

The chain combines TRBV30 with TRBJ1-1, with D uncertain. The V end was cut by 2 bases, the J end by 4 bases, with 14 bases between. Germline V lookup: CDR1 GTSNPN, CDR2 SVGIG (reference sequence). This CDR3 is 14 amino acids long. The CDR3 protein is CAWSLEARSTEAFF. CDR3 sequence (DNA): TGTGCCTGGAGTCTCGAGGCTAGGAGCACTGAAGCTTTCTTT. Full variable domain (outside the CDR3, taken from reference TRBV30 and TRBJ1-1): SQTIHQWPATLVQPVGSPLSLECTVEGTSNPNLYWYRQAAGRGLQLLFYSVGIGQISSEVPQNLSASRPQDRQFILSSKKLLLSDSGFYLCAWSLEARSTEAFFGQGTRLTVV.

The V gene is TRBV19, the J gene TRBJ1-4; the D is unclear. Trimming removed 5 bases at V and 2 bases at J, with 12 bases between. The germline CDR1 and CDR2 sequences are LNHDA and SQIVND (reference sequence). The length of the CDR3 is 15 residues. In DNA form, the CDR3 reads TGTGCCAGTAGTGCTCACAGTGGGACTAATGAAAAACTGTTTTTT. Translating gives CASSAHSGTNEKLFF.

The chain carries TRBV2 and TRBJ2-7; possible D gene TRBD2, 6 bases. CDR3 length: 13 residues. Trimming left V 4 bases short and J 1 base short, with 8 bases between. Germline CDR1 is SNHLY and CDR2 is FYNNEI. The CDR3 loop reads CASSVAGSYEQYF. The CDR3 DNA reads TGTGCCAGCAGTGTGGCGGGGTCCTACGAGCAGTACTTC.